The 29 T cell receptor beta chains reported below all come from one sample, sequenced in a study of T cells expressing NK-cell markers. TCRdb re-called the 5' RACE reads; every CDR3 protein appears as one record, without DNA. This listing includes roughly 380,000 distinct CDR3 sequences. The sequenced sample was blood T cells: a sorted CD56 or NKG2C T cell subset, CD4+ or CD8+ T cells, or bulk PBMC T cells (not recorded which). Receptors originate from a man between 18 and 69 years old in good health.

The gene calls are TRBV6-1 and TRBJ2-5; TCRdb proposes TRBD2, but this gene call is untestable without DNA. CDR1 and CDR2 (germline): MNHNS, SASEGT. CDR3 length: 14 amino acids. The CDR3 sequence: CASIRAGGPGTQYF.

The rearrangement joins TRBV27 to TRBJ2-3; the TCRdb call, TRBD1, lacks DNA for checking. Looked up from germline, CDR1 is MNHEY and CDR2 is SMNVEV (reference sequence). The CDR3 covers 15 residues. CDR3 loop: CASSLNRGGTDTQYF.

The genes are TRBV2 and TRBJ1-2. The CDR3 length is 11 residues. Germline values: CDR1 SNHLY, CDR2 FYNNEI. The CDR3 region is CASRSNYGYTF.

The chain is built from TRBV6-5 and TRBJ2-2; TCRdb's D call of TRBD1 is untestable without DNA. The CDR3 has 18 residues. CDR1 MNHEY and CDR2 SVGAGI come from the germline V gene. The CDR3 loop is CASSYDRRNIRVAGELFF.

The chain carries TRBV20-1 and TRBJ2-3; as DNA is missing, the TRBD1 call by TCRdb cannot be tested. This CDR3 has 16 amino acids. Germline V CDR1 and CDR2: DFQATT, SNEGSKA (reference sequence). This CDR3 reads CSARVKLRGNTDTQYF.

This chain uses TRBV20-1 with TRBJ2-3; there is no DNA to check the TCRdb D call of TRBD1. CDR3 length: 15 amino acids. Germline assignment: CDR1 DFQATT and CDR2 SNEGSKA (reference sequence). The CDR3 spells CSANRDKIGTDTQYF.

The chain's CDR3 is CASSRFLEGNEKLFF. The rearrangement joins TRBV5-1 to TRBJ1-4. The CDR3 is 15 residues long. Germline values: CDR1 SGHRS, CDR2 YFSETQ.

This rearrangement joins TRBV3-1 to TRBJ1-3. This CDR3 spans 15 amino acids. CDR1 and CDR2 from the germline V gene are LGHDT and YNNKEL (reference sequence). CDR3 residues: CASSQFRKRVDTIYF. The full variable domain, completed using reference TRBV3-1 and TRBJ1-3, is DTAVSQTPKYLVTQMGNDKSIKCEQNLGHDTMYWYKQDSKKFLKIMFSYNNKELIINETVPNRFSPKSPDKAHLNLHINSLELGDSAVYFCASSQFRKRVDTIYFGEGSWLTVV.

The rearrangement joins TRBV13 to TRBJ2-3; the D call from TCRdb, TRBD2, cannot be confirmed without DNA. Germline CDR1 and CDR2: PRHDT and FYEKMQ (reference sequence). The CDR3 sequence is 14 residues long. CDR3 loop: CASVWTSFGDTQYF.

The chain joins TRBV20-1 to TRBJ2-1; TCRdb proposes TRBD1, but this gene call is untestable without DNA. The CDR3 loop spans 15 amino acids. The germline CDR1 and CDR2 sequences are DFQATT and SNEGSKA (reference sequence). CDR3 residues: CSARDERGGVNEQFF.

The CDR3 reads CASSLSSNTGELFF. The chain combines TRBV18 with TRBJ2-2. CDR3 length equals 14 residues. The germline CDR1 and CDR2 sequences are KGHSH and LQKENI.

The chain has TRBV6-5 and TRBJ1-6; TCRdb names TRBD1, which stays unverified in the absence of DNA. CDR3 size: 16 residues. Germline V lookup: CDR1 MNHEY, CDR2 SVGAGI. CDR3: CASSYSTGANNSPLHF.

The chain employs TRBV19 and TRBJ2-6; without DNA, the TCRdb call of TRBD2 cannot be checked. The length of the CDR3 is 16 residues. Germline lookup yields CDR1 LNHDA and CDR2 SQIVND (reference sequence). This chain's CDR3 is CASSKESTSGANVLTF.

The chain carries TRBV7-3 and TRBJ2-1. This CDR3 has 12 amino acids. In germline, CDR1 is SGHTA, CDR2 FQGTGA. The CDR3 reads CASSLIGGEQFF.

The V call is TRBV28, the J call TRBJ1-2. The CDR3 covers 15 residues. The V gene's germline CDR1 is MDHEN and CDR2 SYDVKM. The CDR3 is CASSLTPSGNYGYTF.

This chain uses TRBV5-1 with TRBJ2-5; without DNA, the TCRdb call of TRBD2 cannot be checked. Germline loops: CDR1 SGHRS, CDR2 YFSETQ. The CDR3 totals 16 residues. The CDR3 spells CASSDPSRGGLETQYF.

V and J are TRBV12-3 or TRBV12-4 and TRBJ2-1; TCRdb calls TRBD1, which cannot be checked without DNA. The CDR3 length is 15 residues. The CDR3 here is CASSFSDRGYNEQFF.

This chain connects TRBV18 to TRBJ1-2; TCRdb's D call of TRBD1 is untestable without DNA. Per the germline V gene, CDR1 is KGHSH and CDR2 is LQKENI. This CDR3 region has 13 residues. The CDR3 is CASSPSKGAGYTF.

CDR3 protein: CASSKLTGGFVGELFF. The J gene is TRBJ2-2, the V gene TRBV5-1; TCRdb designates TRBD1, a call that cannot be tested without DNA. Germline V CDR1 and CDR2: SGHRS, YFSETQ. CDR3 length: 16 amino acids.

V usage is TRBV7-8 and J usage is TRBJ2-2. Germline CDR1 reads SGHVS; CDR2 reads FQNEAQ. The CDR3 covers 16 residues. CDR3 residues: CASSSSSTVNTGELFF.

The chain combines TRBV27 with TRBJ2-1; without DNA, the TCRdb call of TRBD1 cannot be checked. This CDR3 has 15 residues. From germline, CDR1 is MNHEY and CDR2 SMNVEV (reference sequence). CDR3 loop: CASSLWPGGMDEQFF.

This CDR3 is CATSDYTGVKGNEQFF. The genes are TRBV24-1 and TRBJ2-1; TCRdb's assignment of TRBD1 cannot be checked, as there is no DNA. Germline V gene data show CDR1 as KGHDR and CDR2 as SFDVKD. The CDR3 has 16 residues.

This chain joins TRBV6-5 and TRBJ1-5; TCRdb reports TRBD1, a call that lacks DNA to check it against. Germline CDR1 reads MNHEY; CDR2 reads SVGAGI. The CDR3 is 15 amino acids. CDR3 sequence: CASSLGQPLNQPQHF.

V and J are TRBV9 and TRBJ2-6; the TCRdb D gene call, TRBD2, has no DNA to confirm it. CDR1 is SGDLS and CDR2 is YYNGEE in the germline V gene. This CDR3 has 21 residues. The CDR3 region is CASSGRSSGGIYVAGANVLTF.

The V and J genes are TRBV29-1 and TRBJ2-7; TCRdb picks TRBD1, but there is no DNA to check that call. The CDR3 runs to 13 residues. Germline lookup yields CDR1 SQVTM and CDR2 ANQGSEA. The CDR3 here is CSAPGAGIGEQYF.

The chain is built from TRBV7-9 and TRBJ2-1; absent DNA, TCRdb's TRBD2 call cannot be checked. CDR1 SEHNR and CDR2 FQNEAQ come from the germline V gene (reference sequence). This CDR3 comprises 16 residues. The CDR3 sequence is CASSTRTSGVYNEQFF. Looking up the rest from reference TRBV7-9 and TRBJ2-1 gives the full variable domain: DTGVSQNPRHKITKRGQNVTFRCDPISEHNRLYWYRQTLGQGPEFLTYFQNEAQLEKSRLLSDRFSAERPKGSFSTLEIQRTEQGDSAMYLCASSTRTSGVYNEQFFGPGTRLTVL.

The chain uses TRBV7-2 and TRBJ2-2; the TCRdb D gene call, TRBD2, has no DNA to confirm it. The CDR3 has 17 residues. Germline V CDR1 and CDR2: SGHTA, FQGNSA. CDR3 sequence reads: CASSLGGGGAWSGELFF. Combining the CDR3 with reference TRBV7-2 and TRBJ2-2 gives the whole variable domain GAGVSQSPSNKVTEKGKDVELRCDPISGHTALYWYRQSLGQGLEFLIYFQGNSAPDKSGLPSDRFSAERTGGSVSTLTIQRTQQEDSAVYLCASSLGGGGAWSGELFFGEGSRLTVL.

This chain links TRBV18 with TRBJ1-3; TCRdb's assignment of TRBD1 cannot be checked, as there is no DNA. The CDR3 has 17 amino acids. Germline loops: CDR1 KGHSH, CDR2 LQKENI. The CDR3 sequence: CASSQPGQIASGNTIYF.

The V gene is TRBV5-1, the J gene TRBJ2-5; the TRBD1 assignment by TCRdb is unverifiable without DNA. The CDR3 runs 15 residues. Germline V lookup: CDR1 SGHRS, CDR2 YFSETQ. The CDR3 sequence: CASSLEGLKGETQYF.